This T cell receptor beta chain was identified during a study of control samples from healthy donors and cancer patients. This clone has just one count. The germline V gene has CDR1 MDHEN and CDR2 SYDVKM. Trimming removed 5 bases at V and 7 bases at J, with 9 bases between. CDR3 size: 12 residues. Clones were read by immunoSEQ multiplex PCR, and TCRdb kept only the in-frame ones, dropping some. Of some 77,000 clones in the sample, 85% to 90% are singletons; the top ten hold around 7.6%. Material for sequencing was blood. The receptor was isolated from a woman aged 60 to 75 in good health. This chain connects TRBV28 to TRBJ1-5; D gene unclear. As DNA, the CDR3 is TGTGCCAGCAGTCCCTTGGACCAGCCCCAGCATTTT. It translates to CASSPLDQPQHF.